The source of this T cell receptor beta chain is a study of T cell responses to AZD1222 COVID-19 vaccine. Study summary: Pooling was applied to second doses at about 4 or about 12 weeks. General study points: Nearly half of spike-specific TCRs reportedly go after variant regions that carry no mutations. After two AZD1222 doses, spike-specific TCR breadth and depth rose versus day 0.

Sequencing was performed with immunoSEQ multiplex PCR; in TCRdb, only in-frame clones are kept and a portion is missing. The repertoire includes 150,000 or so clones, 90% of them detected once, and roughly 7.2% sits in the top ten. Trimming removed 5 bases from V and 8 bases from J; junction bases left unmatched: 3. Germline CDR1 is MGHDK and CDR2 is SYGVNS. The CDR3 extends over 13 amino acids. For this clone: Its target is unknown.

Specimen: peripheral blood, collected on day 0 of AZD1222 vaccination. V gene TRBV25-1 combines with J gene TRBJ1-6; 7 bases are shared with TRBD1. The TCR sequence derives from an adult in good health. The CDR3 region is CASSTGDYSPLHF. CDR3 nucleotide sequence: TGTGCCAGCAGTACAGGGGATTATTCACCCCTCCACTTT.